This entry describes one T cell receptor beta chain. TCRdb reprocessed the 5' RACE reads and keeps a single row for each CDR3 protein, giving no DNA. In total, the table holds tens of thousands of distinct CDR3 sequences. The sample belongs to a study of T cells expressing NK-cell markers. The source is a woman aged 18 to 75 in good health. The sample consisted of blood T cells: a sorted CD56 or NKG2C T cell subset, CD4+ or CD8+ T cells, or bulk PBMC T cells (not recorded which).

The CDR3 reads CASSQTQGGNQPQHF. V and J are TRBV4-1 and TRBJ1-5; lacking DNA, the TRBD1 call made by TCRdb goes unchecked. This CDR3 has 15 residues. Germline lookup yields CDR1 MGHRA and CDR2 YSYEKL.